The present T cell receptor beta chain was sequenced within a study of blood T cells in healthy people across ages. Findings of the study overall: There were more naive CD4+ cells and higher diversity in long-lived donors than in aged donors.

In regard to this clonotype: The target antigen is unknown.

V dropped 6 bases and J dropped 9; count of bases not matched to a gene: 8. CDR3 length: 13 residues. The germline V gene encodes CDR1 MNHNY and CDR2 SVGAGI (reference sequence). A minimum of 6 million PBMCs was isolated per sample. Extractions gave at least 5.5 micrograms of total RNA per sample. The second PCR ran about 6 to 12 cycles with a sample-barcoded 5' primer and J-beta primers. TCRdb re-derived calls from the 5' RACE reads in MiXCR, one entry per CDR3 protein. The sample consists of 1.8 million or so distinct CDR3 sequences, about 39% of them appearing once. The J gene is TRBJ1-2, the V gene TRBV6-6; 9 nucleotides line up with TRBD1. Sequencing was done on a sample of blood. The source is a human donor in good health. The CDR3 DNA reads TGTGCCAGCAGCCCGGGACAGGGCATTCGCTACACCTTC. This sequence encodes CASSPGQGIRYTF.